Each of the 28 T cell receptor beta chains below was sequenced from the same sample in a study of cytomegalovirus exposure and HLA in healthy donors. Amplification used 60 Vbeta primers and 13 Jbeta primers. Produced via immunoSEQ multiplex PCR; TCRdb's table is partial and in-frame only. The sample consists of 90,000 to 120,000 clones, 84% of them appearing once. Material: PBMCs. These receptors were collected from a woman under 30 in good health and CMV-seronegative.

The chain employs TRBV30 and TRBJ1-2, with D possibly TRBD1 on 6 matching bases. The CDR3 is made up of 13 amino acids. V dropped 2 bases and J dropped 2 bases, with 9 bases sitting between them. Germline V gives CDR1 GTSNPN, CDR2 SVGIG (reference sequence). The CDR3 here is CAWSPTGNYGYTF. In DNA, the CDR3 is TGTGCCTGGAGTCCGACAGGCAACTATGGCTACACCTTC.

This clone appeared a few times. The CDR3 DNA sequence: TGCGCCAGCAGCCTAGACGGGACTGAAGCTTTCTTT. Its protein product is CASSLDGTEAFF. The V gene is TRBV5-1, the J gene TRBJ1-1; D is unclear. The V end was cut by 4 bases, the J end by 5 bases, with 9 bases between. The germline CDR1 and CDR2 sequences are SGHRS and YFSETQ. This CDR3 contains 12 residues.

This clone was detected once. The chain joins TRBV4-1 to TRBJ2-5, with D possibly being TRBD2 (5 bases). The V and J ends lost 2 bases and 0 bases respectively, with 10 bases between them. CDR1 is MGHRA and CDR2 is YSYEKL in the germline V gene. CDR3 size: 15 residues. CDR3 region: CASSQLAMNQETQYF. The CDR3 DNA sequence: TGCGCCAGCAGCCAACTAGCAATGAACCAAGAGACCCAGTACTTC.

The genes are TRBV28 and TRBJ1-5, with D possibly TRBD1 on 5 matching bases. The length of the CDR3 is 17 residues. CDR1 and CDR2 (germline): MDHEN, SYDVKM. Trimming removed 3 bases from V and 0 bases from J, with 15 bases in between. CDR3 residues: CASSLGRDPVSNQPQHF. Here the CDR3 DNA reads TGTGCCAGCAGTTTGGGGAGGGACCCCGTTAGCAATCAGCCCCAGCATTTT.

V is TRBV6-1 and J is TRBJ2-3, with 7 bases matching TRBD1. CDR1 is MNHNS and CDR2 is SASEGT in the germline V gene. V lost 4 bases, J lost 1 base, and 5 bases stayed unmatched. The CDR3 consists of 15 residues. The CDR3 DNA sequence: TGTGCCAGCAGTGTGTCAACAGGGGGCACAGATACGCAGTATTTT. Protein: CASSVSTGGTDTQYF.

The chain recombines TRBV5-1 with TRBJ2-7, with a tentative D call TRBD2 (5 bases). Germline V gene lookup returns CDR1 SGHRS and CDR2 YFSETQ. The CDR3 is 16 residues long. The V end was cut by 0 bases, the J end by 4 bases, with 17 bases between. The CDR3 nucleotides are TGCGCCAGCAGCTTGGGGGAGTCTAGTCCTCTGTACGAGCAGTACTTC. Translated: CASSLGESSPLYEQYF.

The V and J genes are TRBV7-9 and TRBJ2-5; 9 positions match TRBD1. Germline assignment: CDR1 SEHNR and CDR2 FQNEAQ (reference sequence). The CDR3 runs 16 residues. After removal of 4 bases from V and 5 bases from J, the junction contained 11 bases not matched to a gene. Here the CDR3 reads CASSYPRDRAWETQYF. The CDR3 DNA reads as TGTGCCAGCAGCTACCCCCGGGACAGGGCCTGGGAGACCCAGTACTTC.

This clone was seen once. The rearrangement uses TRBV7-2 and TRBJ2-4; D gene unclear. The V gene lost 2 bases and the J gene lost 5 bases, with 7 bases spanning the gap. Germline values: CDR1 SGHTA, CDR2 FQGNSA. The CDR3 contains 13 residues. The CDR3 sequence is CASSLQAQNIQYF. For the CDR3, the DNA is TGTGCCAGCAGCTTACAAGCGCAAAACATTCAGTACTTC.

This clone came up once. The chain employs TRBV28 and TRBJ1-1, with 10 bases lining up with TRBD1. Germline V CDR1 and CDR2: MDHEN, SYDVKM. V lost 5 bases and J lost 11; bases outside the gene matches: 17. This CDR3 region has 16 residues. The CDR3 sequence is CASSLRGSGTGEGAFF. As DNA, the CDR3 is TGTGCCAGCAGTCTCCGAGGTTCTGGGACAGGGGAGGGGGCTTTCTTT.

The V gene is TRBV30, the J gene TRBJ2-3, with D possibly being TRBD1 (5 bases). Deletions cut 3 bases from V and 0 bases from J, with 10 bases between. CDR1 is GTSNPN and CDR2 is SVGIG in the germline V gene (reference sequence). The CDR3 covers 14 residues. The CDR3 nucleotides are TGTGCCTGGAGCTTGGGGCCTAGCACAGATACGCAGTATTTT. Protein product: CAWSLGPSTDTQYF.

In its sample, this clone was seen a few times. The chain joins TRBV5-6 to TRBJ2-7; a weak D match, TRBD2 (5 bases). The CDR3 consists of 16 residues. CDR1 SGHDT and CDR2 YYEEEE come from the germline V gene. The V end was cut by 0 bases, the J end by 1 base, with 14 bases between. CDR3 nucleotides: TGTGCCAGCAGCTTGGCGGCACGGGGATCGTCCTACGAGCAGTACTTC. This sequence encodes CASSLAARGSSYEQYF. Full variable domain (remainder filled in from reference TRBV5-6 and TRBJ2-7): DAGVTQSPTHLIKTRGQQVTLRCSPKSGHDTVSWYQQALGQGPQFIFQYYEEEERQRGNFPDRFSGHQFPNYSSELNVNALLLGDSALYLCASSLAARGSSYEQYFGPGTRLTVT.

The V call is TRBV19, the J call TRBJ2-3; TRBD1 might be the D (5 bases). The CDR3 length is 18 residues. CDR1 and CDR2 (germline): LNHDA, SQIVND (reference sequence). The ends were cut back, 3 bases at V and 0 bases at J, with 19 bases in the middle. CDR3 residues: CASSIPLGRAHSTDTQYF. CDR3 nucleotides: TGTGCCAGTAGTATCCCGTTAGGCAGGGCCCATAGCACAGATACGCAGTATTTT. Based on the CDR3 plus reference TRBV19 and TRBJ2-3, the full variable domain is DGGITQSPKYLFRKEGQNVTLSCEQNLNHDAMYWYRQDPGQGLRLIYYSQIVNDFQKGDIAEGYSVSREKKESFPLTVTSAQKNPTAFYLCASSIPLGRAHSTDTQYFGPGTRLTVL.

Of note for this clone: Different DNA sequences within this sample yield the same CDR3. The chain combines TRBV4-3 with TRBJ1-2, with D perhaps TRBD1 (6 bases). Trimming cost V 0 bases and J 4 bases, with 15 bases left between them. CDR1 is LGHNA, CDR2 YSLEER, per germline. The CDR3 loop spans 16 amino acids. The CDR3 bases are TGCGCCAGCAGCCAAGATCAAAGGGGGGGATTCTATGGCTACACCTTC. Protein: CASSQDQRGGFYGYTF.

CDR3 nucleotide sequence: TGTGCCAGCAGTTATACGCCCGGGGAGCTCTATGGCTACACCTTC. Translation gives CASSYTPGELYGYTF. This chain links TRBV27 with TRBJ1-2; D not certain. The length of the CDR3 is 15 residues. The germline gives CDR1 MNHEY, CDR2 SMNVEV (reference sequence). Between the trimmed V and J ends, which lost 4 bases and 4 bases, there was a span of 16 bases.

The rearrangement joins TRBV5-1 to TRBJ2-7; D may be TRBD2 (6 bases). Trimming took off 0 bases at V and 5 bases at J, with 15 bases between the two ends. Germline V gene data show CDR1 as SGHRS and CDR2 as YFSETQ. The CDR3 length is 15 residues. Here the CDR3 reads CASSLGRRERHEQYF. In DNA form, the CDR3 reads TGCGCCAGCAGCTTGGGTCGGCGGGAACGCCACGAGCAGTACTTC. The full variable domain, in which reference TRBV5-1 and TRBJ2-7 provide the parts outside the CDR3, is KAGVTQTPRYLIKTRGQQVTLSCSPISGHRSVSWYQQTPGQGLQFLFEYFSETQRNKGNFPGRFSGRQFSNSRSEMNVSTLELGDSALYLCASSLGRRERHEQYFGPGTRLTVT.

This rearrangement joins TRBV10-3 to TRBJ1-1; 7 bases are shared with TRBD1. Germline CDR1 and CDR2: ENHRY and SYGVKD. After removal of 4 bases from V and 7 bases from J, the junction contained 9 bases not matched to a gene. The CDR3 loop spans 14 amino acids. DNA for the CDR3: TGTGCCATCAGTGGCAGGGGGTTTGAGAATGAAGCTTTCTTT. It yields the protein CAISGRGFENEAFF.

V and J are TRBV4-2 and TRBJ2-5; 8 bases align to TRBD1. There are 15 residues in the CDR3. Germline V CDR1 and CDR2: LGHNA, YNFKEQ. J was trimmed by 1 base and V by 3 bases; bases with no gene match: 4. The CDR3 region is CASSHGQGGQETQYF. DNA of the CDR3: TGTGCCAGCAGCCACGGACAGGGAGGCCAAGAGACCCAGTACTTC.

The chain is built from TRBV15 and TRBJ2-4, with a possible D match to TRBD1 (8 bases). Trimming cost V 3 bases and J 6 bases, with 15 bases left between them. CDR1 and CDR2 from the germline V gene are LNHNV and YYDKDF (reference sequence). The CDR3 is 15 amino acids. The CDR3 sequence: CATSSATGGVNIQYF. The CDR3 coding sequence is TGTGCCACCAGCAGTGCTACAGGGGGGGTAAACATTCAGTACTTC.

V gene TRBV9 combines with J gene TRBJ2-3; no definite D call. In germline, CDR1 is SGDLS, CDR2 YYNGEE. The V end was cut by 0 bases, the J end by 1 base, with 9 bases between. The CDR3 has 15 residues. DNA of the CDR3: TGTGCCAGCAGCGTAGCGGTGTCCCGCACAGATACGCAGTATTTT. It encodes CASSVAVSRTDTQYF.

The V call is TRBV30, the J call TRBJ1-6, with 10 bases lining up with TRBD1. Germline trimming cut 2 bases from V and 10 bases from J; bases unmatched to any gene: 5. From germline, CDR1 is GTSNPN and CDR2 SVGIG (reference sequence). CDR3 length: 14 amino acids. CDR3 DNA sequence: TGTGCCTGGAGTCGACGACAGGGGGCCTCACCCCTCCACTTT. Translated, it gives CAWSRRQGASPLHF.

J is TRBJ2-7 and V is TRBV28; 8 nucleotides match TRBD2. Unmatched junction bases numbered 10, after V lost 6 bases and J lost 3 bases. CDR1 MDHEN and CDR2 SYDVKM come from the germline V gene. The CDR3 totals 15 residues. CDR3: CASRSPREANYEQYF. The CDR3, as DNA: TGTGCCAGCAGGTCCCCGCGGGAGGCGAACTACGAGCAGTACTTC.

DNA of the CDR3: TGTGCCAGCAGTCACACAGGGGGCCCCCACAATCAGCCCCAGCATTTT. Translated: CASSHTGGPHNQPQHF. The chain combines TRBV28 with TRBJ1-5, with 9 positions matching TRBD1. The CDR3 is 16 residues long. The V and J ends lost 5 bases and 3 bases, in that order; junction bases with no gene match: 8. In germline, CDR1 is MDHEN, CDR2 SYDVKM.

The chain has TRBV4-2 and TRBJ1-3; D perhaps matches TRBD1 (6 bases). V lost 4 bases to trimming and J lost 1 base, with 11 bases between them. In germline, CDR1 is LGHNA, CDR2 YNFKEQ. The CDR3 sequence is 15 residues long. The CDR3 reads CASSRGGVSGNTIYF. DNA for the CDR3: TGTGCCAGCAGCCGAGGGGGGGTGTCTGGAAACACCATATATTTT.

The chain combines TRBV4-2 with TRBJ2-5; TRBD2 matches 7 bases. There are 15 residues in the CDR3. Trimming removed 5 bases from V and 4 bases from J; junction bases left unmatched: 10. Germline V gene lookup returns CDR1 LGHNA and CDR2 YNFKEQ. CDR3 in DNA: TGTGCCAGCAGCAGTGGAGACGGGAGGCGAGAGACCCAGTACTTC. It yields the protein CASSSGDGRRETQYF.

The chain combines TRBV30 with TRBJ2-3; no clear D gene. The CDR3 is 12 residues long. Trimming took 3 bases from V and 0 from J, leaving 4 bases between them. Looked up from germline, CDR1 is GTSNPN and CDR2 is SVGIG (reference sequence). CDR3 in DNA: TGTGCCTGGAGCTCTAGCACAGATACGCAGTATTTT. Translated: CAWSSSTDTQYF.

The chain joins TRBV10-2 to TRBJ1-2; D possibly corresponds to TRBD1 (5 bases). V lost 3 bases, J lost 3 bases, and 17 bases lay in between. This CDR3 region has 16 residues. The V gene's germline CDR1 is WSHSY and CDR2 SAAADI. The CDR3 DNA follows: TGCGCCAGCAGTGATTCGGTTTTGACAGAGGACTATGGCTACACCTTC. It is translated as CASSDSVLTEDYGYTF.

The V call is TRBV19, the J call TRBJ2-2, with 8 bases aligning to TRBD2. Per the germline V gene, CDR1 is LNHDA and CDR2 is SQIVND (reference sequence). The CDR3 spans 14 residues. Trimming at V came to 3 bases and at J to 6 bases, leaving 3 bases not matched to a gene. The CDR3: CASSIGLAAGELFF. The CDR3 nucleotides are TGTGCCAGTAGTATCGGACTAGCTGCCGGGGAGCTGTTTTTT.

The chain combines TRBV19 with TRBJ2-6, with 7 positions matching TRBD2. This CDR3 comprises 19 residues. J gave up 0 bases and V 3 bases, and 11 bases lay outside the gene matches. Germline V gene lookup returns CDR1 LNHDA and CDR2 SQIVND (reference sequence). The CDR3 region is CASSIFRLAEFSGANVLTF. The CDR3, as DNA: TGTGCCAGTAGTATCTTTAGGCTAGCGGAGTTCTCTGGGGCCAACGTCCTGACTTTC.